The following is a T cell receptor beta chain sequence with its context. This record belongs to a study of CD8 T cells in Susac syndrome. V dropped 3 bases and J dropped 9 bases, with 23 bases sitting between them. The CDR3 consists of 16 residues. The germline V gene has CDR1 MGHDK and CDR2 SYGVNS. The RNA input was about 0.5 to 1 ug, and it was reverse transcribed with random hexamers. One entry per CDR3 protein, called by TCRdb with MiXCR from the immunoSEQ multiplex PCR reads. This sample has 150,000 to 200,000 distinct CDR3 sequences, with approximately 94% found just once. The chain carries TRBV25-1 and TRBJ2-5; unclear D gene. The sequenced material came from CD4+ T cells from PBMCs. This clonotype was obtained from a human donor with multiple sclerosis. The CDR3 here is CASSDLSRGGTGAQYF. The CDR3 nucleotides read TGTGCCAGCAGTGATCTGAGTCGAGGCGGTACTGGGGCCCAGTACTTC.